Below are 7 T cell receptor beta chains sequenced from a single sample in a study of cytomegalovirus exposure and HLA in healthy donors. PCR employed 60 Vbeta and 13 Jbeta primers. Clones were read by immunoSEQ multiplex PCR, and TCRdb kept only the in-frame ones, dropping some. The sample yields fewer than 110,000 clones, approximately 66% seen once. The sequencing input was PBMCs. The receptors originated from a woman aged 45-59 years in good health and CMV-seronegative.

This chain links TRBV15 with TRBJ1-1; tentative D call: TRBD1 (5 bases). In germline, CDR1 is LNHNV, CDR2 YYDKDF (reference sequence). Trimming removed 0 bases at V and 4 bases at J, with 6 bases between. The CDR3 extends over 13 amino acids. The CDR3 DNA sequence: TGTGCCACCAGCAGAGACGGGGGCACTGAAGCTTTCTTT. It is translated as CATSRDGGTEAFF.

This chain links TRBV2 with TRBJ2-7, with 9 bases fitting TRBD1. V lost 7 bases, J lost 2 bases, and 6 bases stayed unmatched. Germline CDR1 is SNHLY and CDR2 is FYNNEI. This CDR3 region has 14 residues. The CDR3 here is CASNPGTGTYEQYF. For the CDR3, the DNA is TGTGCCAGCAATCCCGGGACAGGGACCTACGAGCAGTACTTC.

The chain carries TRBV4-3 and TRBJ2-3; 7 nucleotides align to TRBD1. CDR3 length: 14 amino acids. CDR1 and CDR2 (germline): LGHNA, YSLEER. Trimming at V came to 1 base and at J to 4 bases, leaving 2 bases not matched to a gene. The CDR3 bases are TGCGCCAGCAGCCAAGGACAGGGACCAGATACGCAGTATTTT. It yields the protein CASSQGQGPDTQYF.

The chain has TRBV11-2 and TRBJ2-1; maybe TRBD1 (6 bases). V shed 3 bases and J shed 9 bases, with 12 bases lying between them. The CDR3 runs 13 residues. CDR1 and CDR2 from the germline V gene are SGHAT and FQNNGV. The CDR3 loop reads CASSFRGEGEQFF. As DNA, the CDR3 is TGTGCCAGCAGCTTCAGGGGAGAGGGTGAGCAGTTCTTC.

V is TRBV7-9 and J is TRBJ1-3, with unresolved D. The germline gives CDR1 SEHNR, CDR2 FQNEAQ (reference sequence). Trimming took 1 base from V and 0 from J, leaving 7 bases between them. The CDR3 length is 15 residues. The CDR3 DNA reads as TGTGCCAGCAGCTTAGACAGTTACTCTGGAAACACCATATATTTT. Translated, it gives CASSLDSYSGNTIYF.

This clone was recorded a few times. V gene TRBV11-1 combines with J gene TRBJ2-7, with 8 bases fitting TRBD2. Germline V lookup: CDR1 SGHAT, CDR2 FQDESV (reference sequence). The CDR3 consists of 14 residues. V was pared by 5 bases and J by 6 bases, with 9 bases of the junction left unmatched. In DNA, the CDR3 is TGTGCCAGCAGCCCAAGGCTCCTAGCGGGCGAGCAGTACTTC. It codes for CASSPRLLAGEQYF.

The chain recombines TRBV11-3 with TRBJ2-1, with 13 bases identical to TRBD2. This CDR3 has 15 amino acids. Looked up from germline, CDR1 is SGHNT and CDR2 is YENEEA. V shed 5 bases, J shed 5 bases, and the junction held 3 bases outside the gene matches. This CDR3 is CASSTGLAGDNEQFF. Here the CDR3 DNA reads TGTGCCAGCAGCACCGGACTAGCGGGAGACAATGAGCAGTTCTTC.